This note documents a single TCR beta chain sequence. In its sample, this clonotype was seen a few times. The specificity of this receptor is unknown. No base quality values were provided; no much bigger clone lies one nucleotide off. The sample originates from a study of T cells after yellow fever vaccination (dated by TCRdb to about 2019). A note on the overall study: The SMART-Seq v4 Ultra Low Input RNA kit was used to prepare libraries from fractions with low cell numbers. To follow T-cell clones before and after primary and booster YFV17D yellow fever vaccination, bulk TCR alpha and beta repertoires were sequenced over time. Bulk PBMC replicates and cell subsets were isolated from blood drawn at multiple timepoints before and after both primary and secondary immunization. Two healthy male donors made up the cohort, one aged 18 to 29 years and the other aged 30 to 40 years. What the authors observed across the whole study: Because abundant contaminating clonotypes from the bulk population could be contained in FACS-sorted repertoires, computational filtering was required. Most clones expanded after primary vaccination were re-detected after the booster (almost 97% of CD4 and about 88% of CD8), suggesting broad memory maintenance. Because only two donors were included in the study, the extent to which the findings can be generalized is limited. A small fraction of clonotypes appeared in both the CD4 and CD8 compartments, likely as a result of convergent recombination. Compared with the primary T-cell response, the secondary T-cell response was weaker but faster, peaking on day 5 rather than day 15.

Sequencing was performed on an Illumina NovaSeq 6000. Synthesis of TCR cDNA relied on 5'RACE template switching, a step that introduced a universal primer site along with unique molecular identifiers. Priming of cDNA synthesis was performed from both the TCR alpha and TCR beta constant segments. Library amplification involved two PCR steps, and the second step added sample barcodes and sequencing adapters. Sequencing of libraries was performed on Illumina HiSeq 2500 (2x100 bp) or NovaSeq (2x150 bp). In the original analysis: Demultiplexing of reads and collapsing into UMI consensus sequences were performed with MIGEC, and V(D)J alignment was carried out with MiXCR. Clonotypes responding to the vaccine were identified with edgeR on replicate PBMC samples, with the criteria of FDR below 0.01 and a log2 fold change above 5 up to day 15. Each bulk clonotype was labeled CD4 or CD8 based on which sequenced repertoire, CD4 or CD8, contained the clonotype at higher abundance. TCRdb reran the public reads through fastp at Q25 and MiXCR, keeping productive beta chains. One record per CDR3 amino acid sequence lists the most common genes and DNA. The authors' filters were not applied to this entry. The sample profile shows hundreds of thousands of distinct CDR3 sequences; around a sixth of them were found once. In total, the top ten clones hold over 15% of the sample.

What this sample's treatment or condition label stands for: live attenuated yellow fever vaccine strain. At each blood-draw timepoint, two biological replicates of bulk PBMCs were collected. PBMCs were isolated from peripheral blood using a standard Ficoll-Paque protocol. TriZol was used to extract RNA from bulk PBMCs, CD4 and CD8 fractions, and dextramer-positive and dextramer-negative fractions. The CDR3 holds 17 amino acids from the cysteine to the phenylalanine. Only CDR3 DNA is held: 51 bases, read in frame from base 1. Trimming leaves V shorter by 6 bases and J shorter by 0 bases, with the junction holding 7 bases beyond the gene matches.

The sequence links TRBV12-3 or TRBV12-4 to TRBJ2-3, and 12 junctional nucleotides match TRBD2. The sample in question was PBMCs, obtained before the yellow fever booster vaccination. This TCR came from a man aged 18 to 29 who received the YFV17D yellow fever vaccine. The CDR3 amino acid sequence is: CASRTSGGLLSTDTQYF. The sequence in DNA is TGTGCCAGCAGGACTAGCGGGGGTCTCCTTAGCACAGATACGCAGTATTTT.